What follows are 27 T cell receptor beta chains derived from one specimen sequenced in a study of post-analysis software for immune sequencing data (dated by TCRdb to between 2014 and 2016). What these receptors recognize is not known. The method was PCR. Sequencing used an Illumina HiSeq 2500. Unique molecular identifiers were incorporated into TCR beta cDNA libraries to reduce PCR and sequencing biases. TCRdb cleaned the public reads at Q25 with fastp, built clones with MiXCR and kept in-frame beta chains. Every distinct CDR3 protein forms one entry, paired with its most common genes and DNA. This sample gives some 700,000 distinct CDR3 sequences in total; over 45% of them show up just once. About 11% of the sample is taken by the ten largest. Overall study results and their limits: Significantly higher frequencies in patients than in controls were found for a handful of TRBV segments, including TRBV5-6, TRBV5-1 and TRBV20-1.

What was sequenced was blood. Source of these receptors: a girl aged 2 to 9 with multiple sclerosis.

DNA for the CDR3: TGCAGTGCTAGAGTAACAGGGGGGCAGACCCAGTACTTC. It is translated as CSARVTGGQTQYF. This chain connects TRBV20-1 to TRBJ2-7, with 8 bases that match TRBD1. The end of the DNA fits TRBJ2-5 better, so the J call may be wrong. This CDR3 contains 13 residues. Germline V CDR1 and CDR2: DFQATT, SNEGSKA (reference sequence).

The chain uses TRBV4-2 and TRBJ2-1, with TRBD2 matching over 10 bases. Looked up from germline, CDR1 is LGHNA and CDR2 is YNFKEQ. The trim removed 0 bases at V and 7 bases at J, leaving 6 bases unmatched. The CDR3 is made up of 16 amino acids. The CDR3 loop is CASSQELASGSNEQFF. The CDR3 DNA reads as TGTGCCAGCAGCCAAGAATTGGCTAGCGGGAGTAATGAGCAGTTCTTC.

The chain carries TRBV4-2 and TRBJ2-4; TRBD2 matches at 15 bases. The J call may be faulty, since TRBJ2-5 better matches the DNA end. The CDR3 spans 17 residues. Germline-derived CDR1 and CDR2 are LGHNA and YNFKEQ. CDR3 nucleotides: TGTGCCAGCAGCCAACGGGGACTAGCGGGGGGTAGGGAGACCCAGTACTTC. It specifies CASSQRGLAGGRETQYF.

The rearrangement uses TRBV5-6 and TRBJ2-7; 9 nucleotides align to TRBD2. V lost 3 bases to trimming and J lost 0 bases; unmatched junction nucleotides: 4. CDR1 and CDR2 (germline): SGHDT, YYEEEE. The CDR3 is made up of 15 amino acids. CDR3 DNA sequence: TGTGCCAGCAGCTCCAGCGGGAGGATCTCCTACGAGCAGTACTTC. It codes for CASSSSGRISYEQYF.

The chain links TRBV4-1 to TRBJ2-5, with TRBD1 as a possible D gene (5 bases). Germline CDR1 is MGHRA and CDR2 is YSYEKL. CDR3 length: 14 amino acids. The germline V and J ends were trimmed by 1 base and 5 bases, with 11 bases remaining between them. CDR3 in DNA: TGCGCCAGCAGCCAAGCGGCTAGGGGTGAGACCCAGTACTTC. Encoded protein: CASSQAARGETQYF.

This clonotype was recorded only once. The CDR3 sequence: CASSLPLGLVGTDTQYF. The CDR3 region has the DNA TGTGCCAGCAGCTTACCCCTCGGACTAGTAGGCACAGATACGCAGTATTTT. This chain joins TRBV11-2 and TRBJ2-3, with TRBD2 matching 7 bases. Germline V gene sequence: CDR1 SGHAT, CDR2 FQNNGV. The length of the CDR3 is 17 residues. J lost 1 base, V lost 2 bases, and 9 bases had no gene match.

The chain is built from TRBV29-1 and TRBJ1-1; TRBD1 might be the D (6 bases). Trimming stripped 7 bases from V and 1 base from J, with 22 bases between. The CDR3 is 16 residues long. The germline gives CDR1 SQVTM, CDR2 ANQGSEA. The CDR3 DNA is TGCAGCGGCCGCTTACCAGGGACACCCTCGAACACTGAAGCTTTCTTT. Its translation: CSGRLPGTPSNTEAFF.

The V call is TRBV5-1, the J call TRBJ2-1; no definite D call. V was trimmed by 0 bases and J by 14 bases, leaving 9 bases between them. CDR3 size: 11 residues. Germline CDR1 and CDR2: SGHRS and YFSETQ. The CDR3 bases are TGCGCCAGCAGCTTGGATTCGGGCAAGTTCTTC. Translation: CASSLDSGKFF.

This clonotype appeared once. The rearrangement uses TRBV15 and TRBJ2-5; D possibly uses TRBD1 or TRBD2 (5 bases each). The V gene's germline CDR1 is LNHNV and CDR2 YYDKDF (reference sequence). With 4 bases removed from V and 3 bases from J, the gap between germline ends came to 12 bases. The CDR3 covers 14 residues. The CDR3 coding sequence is TGTGCCACCAGCAAGAGGGGCTTTGAAGAGACCCAGTACTTC. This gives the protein CATSKRGFEETQYF.

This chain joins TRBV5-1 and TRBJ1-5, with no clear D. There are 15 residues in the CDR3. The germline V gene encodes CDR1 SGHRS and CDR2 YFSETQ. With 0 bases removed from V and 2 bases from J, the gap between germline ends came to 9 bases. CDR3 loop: CASSLGPGRNQPQHF. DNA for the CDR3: TGCGCCAGCAGCTTGGGACCTGGACGCAATCAGCCCCAGCATTTT.

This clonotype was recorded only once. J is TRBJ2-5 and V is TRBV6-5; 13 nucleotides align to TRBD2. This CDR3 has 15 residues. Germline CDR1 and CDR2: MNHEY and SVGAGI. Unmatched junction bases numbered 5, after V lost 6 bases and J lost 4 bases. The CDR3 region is CASSPTSGGAETQYF. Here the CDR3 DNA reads TGTGCCAGCAGCCCTACTAGCGGGGGGGCAGAGACCCAGTACTTC.

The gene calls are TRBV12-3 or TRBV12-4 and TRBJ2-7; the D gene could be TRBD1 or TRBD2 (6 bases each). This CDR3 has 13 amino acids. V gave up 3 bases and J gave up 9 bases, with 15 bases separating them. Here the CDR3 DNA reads TGTGCCAGCAGTTTGAGGGGGGAAGGAGGGCAGTACTTC. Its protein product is CASSLRGEGGQYF.

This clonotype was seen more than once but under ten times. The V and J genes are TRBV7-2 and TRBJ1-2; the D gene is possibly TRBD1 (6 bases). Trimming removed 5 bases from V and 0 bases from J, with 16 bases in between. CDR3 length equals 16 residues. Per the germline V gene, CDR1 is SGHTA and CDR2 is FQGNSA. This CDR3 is CASSPTGANTNYGYTF. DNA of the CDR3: TGTGCCAGCAGCCCGACGGGGGCGAACACTAACTATGGCTACACCTTC.

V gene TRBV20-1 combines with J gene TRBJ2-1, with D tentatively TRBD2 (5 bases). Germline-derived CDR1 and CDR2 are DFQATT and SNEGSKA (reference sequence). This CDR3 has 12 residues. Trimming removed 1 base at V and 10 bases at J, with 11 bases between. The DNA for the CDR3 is TGCAGTGCTAGAGCGCTAGCTGTAGAGCAGTTCTTC. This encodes CSARALAVEQFF.

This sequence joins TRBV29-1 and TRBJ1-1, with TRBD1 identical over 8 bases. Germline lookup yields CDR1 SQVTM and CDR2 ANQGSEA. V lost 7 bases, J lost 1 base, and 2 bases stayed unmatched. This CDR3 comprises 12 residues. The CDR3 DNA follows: TGCAGCGGCCAGGGGGCGAACACTGAAGCTTTCTTT. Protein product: CSGQGANTEAFF.

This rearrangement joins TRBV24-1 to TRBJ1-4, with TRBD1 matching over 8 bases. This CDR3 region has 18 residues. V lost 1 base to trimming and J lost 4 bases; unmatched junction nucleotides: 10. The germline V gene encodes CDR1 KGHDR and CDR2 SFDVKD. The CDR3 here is CATSDLQYRDRFNEKLFF. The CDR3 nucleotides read TGTGCCACCAGTGATTTACAATACCGGGACAGGTTTAATGAAAAACTGTTTTTT.

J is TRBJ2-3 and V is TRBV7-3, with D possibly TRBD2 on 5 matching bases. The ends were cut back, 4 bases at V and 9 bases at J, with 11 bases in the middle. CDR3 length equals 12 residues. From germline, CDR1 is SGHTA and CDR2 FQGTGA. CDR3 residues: CASSSGGTTQYF. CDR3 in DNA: TGTGCCAGCAGCTCCGGAGGAACAACGCAGTATTTT. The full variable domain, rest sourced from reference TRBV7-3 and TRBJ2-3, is GAGVSQTPSNKVTEKGKYVELRCDPISGHTALYWYRQSLGQGPEFLIYFQGTGAADDSGLPNDRFFAVRPEGSVSTLKIQRTERGDSAVYLCASSSGGTTQYFGPGTRLTVL.

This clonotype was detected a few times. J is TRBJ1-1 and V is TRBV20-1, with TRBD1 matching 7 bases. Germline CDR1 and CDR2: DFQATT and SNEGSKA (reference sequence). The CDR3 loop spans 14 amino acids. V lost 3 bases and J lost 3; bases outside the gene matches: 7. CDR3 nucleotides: TGCAGTGCTAGTATCGGCAGGGGGGACACTGAAGCTTTCTTT. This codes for CSASIGRGDTEAFF.

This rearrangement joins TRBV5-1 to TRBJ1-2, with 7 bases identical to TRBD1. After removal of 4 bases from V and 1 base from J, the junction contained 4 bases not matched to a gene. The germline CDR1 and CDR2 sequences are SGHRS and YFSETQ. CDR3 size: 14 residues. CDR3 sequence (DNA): TGCGCCAGCAGCGCGACAGGGAATAACTATGGCTACACCTTC. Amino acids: CASSATGNNYGYTF.

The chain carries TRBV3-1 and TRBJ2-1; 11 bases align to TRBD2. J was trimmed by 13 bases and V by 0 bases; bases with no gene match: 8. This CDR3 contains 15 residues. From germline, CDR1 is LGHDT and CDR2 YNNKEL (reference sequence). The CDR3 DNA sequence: TGTGCCAGCAGCCAAGATCGTAGCGGGGGGGCGCGACAGTTCTTC. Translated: CASSQDRSGGARQFF.

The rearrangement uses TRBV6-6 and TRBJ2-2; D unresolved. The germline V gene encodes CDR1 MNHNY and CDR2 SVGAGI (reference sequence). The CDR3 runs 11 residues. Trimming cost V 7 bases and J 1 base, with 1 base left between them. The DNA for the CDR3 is TGTGCCAGCAAGAACACCGGGGAGCTGTTTTTT. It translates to CASKNTGELFF.

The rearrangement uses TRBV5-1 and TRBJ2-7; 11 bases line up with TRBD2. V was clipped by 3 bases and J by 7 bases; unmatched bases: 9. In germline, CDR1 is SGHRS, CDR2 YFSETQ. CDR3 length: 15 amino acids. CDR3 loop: CASSWALAGEVEQYF. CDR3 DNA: TGCGCCAGCAGCTGGGCACTAGCGGGAGAGGTAGAGCAGTACTTC.

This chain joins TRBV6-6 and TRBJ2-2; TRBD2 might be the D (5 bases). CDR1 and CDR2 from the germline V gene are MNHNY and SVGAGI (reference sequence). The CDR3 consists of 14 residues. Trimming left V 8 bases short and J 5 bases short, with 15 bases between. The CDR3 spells CASDPDPGTGELFF. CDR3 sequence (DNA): TGTGCCAGCGACCCCGACCCGGGGACCGGGGAGCTGTTTTTT.

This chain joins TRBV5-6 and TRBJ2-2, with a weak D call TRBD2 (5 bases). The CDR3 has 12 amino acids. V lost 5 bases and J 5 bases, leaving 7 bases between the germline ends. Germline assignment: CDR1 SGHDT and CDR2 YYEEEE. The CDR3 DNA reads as TGTGCCAGCAGGGCGGGTACCGGGGAGCTGTTTTTT. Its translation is CASRAGTGELFF. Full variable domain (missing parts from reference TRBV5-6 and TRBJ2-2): DAGVTQSPTHLIKTRGQQVTLRCSPKSGHDTVSWYQQALGQGPQFIFQYYEEEERQRGNFPDRFSGHQFPNYSSELNVNALLLGDSALYLCASRAGTGELFFGEGSRLTVL.

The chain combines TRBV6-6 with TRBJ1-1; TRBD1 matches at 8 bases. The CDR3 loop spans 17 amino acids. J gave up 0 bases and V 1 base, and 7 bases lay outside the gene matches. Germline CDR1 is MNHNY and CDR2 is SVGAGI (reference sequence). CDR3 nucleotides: TGTGCCAGCAGTTACTTAAGGGACAGGAGTATGAACACTGAAGCTTTCTTT. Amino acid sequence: CASSYLRDRSMNTEAFF.

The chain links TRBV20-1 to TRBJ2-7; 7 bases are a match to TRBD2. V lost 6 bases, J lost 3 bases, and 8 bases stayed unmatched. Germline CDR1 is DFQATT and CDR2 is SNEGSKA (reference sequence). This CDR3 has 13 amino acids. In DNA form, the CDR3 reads TGCAGTGCCATCTGGGAGGGAGACTACGAGCAGTACTTC. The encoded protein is CSAIWEGDYEQYF.

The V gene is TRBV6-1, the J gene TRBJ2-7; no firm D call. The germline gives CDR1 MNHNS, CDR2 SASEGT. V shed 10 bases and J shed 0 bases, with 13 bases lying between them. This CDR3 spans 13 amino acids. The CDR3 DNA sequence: TGTGCCACCGAATCCTCATCCTCCTACGAGCAGTACTTC. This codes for CATESSSSYEQYF.